This T cell receptor (beta chain) was found in a study of blood T cells in healthy people across ages. Study as a whole: Per two T cells, template switching captured roughly one barcoded beta molecule.

Losses at the gene ends were 4 bases for V and 8 bases for J; bases not matched to a gene: 5. CDR1 and CDR2 from the germline V gene are SQVTM and ANQGSEA. The CDR3 totals 12 residues. Broader study findings: The fall in TCR beta diversity per million T cells was roughly linear with age.

A second PCR of 7 to 11 cycles used a sample-barcoded 5' primer and a J-beta primer mix. TCRdb used MiXCR to reprocess the 5' RACE reads, holding one entry per CDR3 protein. The sample contains 550,000 to 750,000 distinct CDR3 sequences, about 21% of which appear only once. Regarding this clonotype: Its antigen is currently unknown.

This receptor was identified in a man between 65 and 85 years old in good health. J is TRBJ1-2 and V is TRBV29-1; TRBD1 matches at 9 bases. Sequenced input: blood. The CDR3 bases are TGCAGCGTTGCCAGGACAGGGGAGGGCTACACCTTC. Translating gives CSVARTGEGYTF. The variable domain in full, with the rest retrieved from reference TRBV29-1 and TRBJ1-2, is SAVISQKPSRDICQRGTSLTIQCQVDSQVTMMFWYRQQPGQSLTLIATANQGSEATYESGFVIDKFPISRPNLTFSTLTVSNMSPEDSSIYLCSVARTGEGYTFGSGTRLTVV.